This T cell receptor (beta chain) was recorded in a study of blood T cell repertoires in COVID-19. Study-level information: Samples of COVID-19 (acute and convalescent) were obtained from the United States, Italy and Spain.

This table comes from immunoSEQ multiplex PCR, and its TCRdb copy is limited to in-frame clones, with some not included. Here the sample spans fewer than 250,000 clones, around 80% being singletons. Turning to this clone: This sample also contains other DNA sequences that code for the same CDR3.

This receptor was obtained from a human donor in a cohort sampled during active COVID-19. The sequenced sample consisted of peripheral blood.

CDR3 loop: CASSTQGYEQYF. CDR3 DNA sequence: TGTGCCAGTAGCACGCAGGGCTACGAGCAGTACTTC. The V and J genes are TRBV19 and TRBJ2-7, with D possibly TRBD1 on 5 matching bases. The CDR3 consists of 12 residues. The V gene lost 6 bases and the J gene lost 3 bases, with 9 bases spanning the gap. CDR1 and CDR2 (germline): LNHDA, SQIVND (reference sequence).